One sample yielded the 27 T cell receptor beta chains listed below, sequenced in a study of identical twins. One entry per CDR3 protein results from TCRdb running MiXCR on the 5' RACE reads. The data show about 470,000 distinct CDR3 sequences, 20% to 25% seen once. The same data also went into a second study, on T cells expressing NK-cell markers.

The sample was CD4+ T cells sorted from blood. These receptors originate from a woman under 30 in good health.

This chain joins TRBV4-2 and TRBJ2-3; TRBD2 matches at 7 bases. This CDR3 has 14 amino acids. Germline assignment: CDR1 LGHNA and CDR2 YNFKEQ. J was trimmed by 6 bases and V by 4 bases; bases with no gene match: 7. The CDR3 DNA sequence: TGTGCCAGCAGCCCGCTAGCGGCGCCCGATACGCAGTATTTT. Translated, it gives CASSPLAAPDTQYF.

The V gene is TRBV12-3 or TRBV12-4, the J gene TRBJ2-1; 15 bases align to TRBD2. J gave up 8 bases and V 6 bases, and 5 bases lay outside the gene matches. The CDR3 runs to 15 residues. CDR3 in DNA: TGTGCCAGCAGACGGACTAGCGGGAGGGTCCATGAGCAGTTCTTC. Encoded protein: CASRRTSGRVHEQFF.

This clonotype was recorded once. This rearrangement joins TRBV6-5 to TRBJ2-1, with 13 bases identical to TRBD2. The CDR3 is made up of 15 amino acids. Unmatched junction bases numbered 4, after V lost 2 bases and J lost 9 bases. Germline CDR1 is MNHEY and CDR2 is SVGAGI. The CDR3 DNA is TGTGCCAGCAGTTACGGACTAGCGGGGGTAGGTGAGCAGTTCTTC. It is translated as CASSYGLAGVGEQFF.

This CDR3 reads CATSDFPTGELFF. Here the CDR3 DNA reads TGTGCCACCAGTGATTTCCCCACCGGGGAGCTGTTTTTT. This chain links TRBV24-1 with TRBJ2-2, with D hard to call. Trimming removed 1 base from V and 4 bases from J, with 3 bases in between. The CDR3 covers 13 residues. CDR1 and CDR2 (germline): KGHDR, SFDVKD.

The V and J genes are TRBV14 and TRBJ2-2; unclear D gene. In germline, CDR1 is SGHDN, CDR2 FVKESK. The CDR3 consists of 13 residues. The V end was cut by 8 bases, the J end by 3 bases, with 10 bases between. The CDR3 here is CASALLHTGELFF. CDR3 nucleotides: TGTGCCAGCGCACTACTCCACACCGGGGAGCTGTTTTTT.

This clonotype has a handful of counts. The V and J genes are TRBV7-9 and TRBJ2-7; perhaps TRBD2 as D (6 bases). CDR3 length: 14 residues. The ends were cut back, 4 bases at V and 6 bases at J, with 16 bases in the middle. Germline V gene lookup returns CDR1 SEHNR and CDR2 FQNEAQ (reference sequence). Written as DNA, the CDR3 is TGTGCCAGCAGCTCGCCCGAGCGGACTACCGAGCAGTACTTC. Its protein product is CASSSPERTTEQYF. Drawing the rest from reference TRBV7-9 and TRBJ2-7, the complete variable domain is DTGVSQNPRHKITKRGQNVTFRCDPISEHNRLYWYRQTLGQGPEFLTYFQNEAQLEKSRLLSDRFSAERPKGSFSTLEIQRTEQGDSAMYLCASSSPERTTEQYFGPGTRLTVT.

This chain joins TRBV20-1 and TRBJ2-3; 7 bases are shared with TRBD2. This CDR3 is 13 amino acids long. The germline V gene has CDR1 DFQATT and CDR2 SNEGSKA (reference sequence). With 6 bases clipped from V and 6 bases from J, the junction kept 9 bases outside the gene matches. In nucleotides, the CDR3 is TGCAGTGCCCCCCCGGTGGGAGGGGATACGCAGTATTTT. It translates to CSAPPVGGDTQYF.

This sequence joins TRBV20-1 and TRBJ2-1; maybe TRBD1 (5 bases). Trimming left V 0 bases short and J 8 bases short, with 17 bases between. Germline loops: CDR1 DFQATT, CDR2 SNEGSKA (reference sequence). The CDR3 runs to 15 residues. The CDR3 reads CSARDWGAGLDEQFF. The CDR3 bases are TGCAGTGCTAGAGACTGGGGCGCAGGGTTGGATGAGCAGTTCTTC.

Concerning this clonotype itself: One end of the junction varies from germline; a read error may be responsible. This chain links TRBV7-7 with TRBJ2-2, with a possible D match to TRBD1 (5 bases). The germline CDR1 and CDR2 sequences are SSHAT and FNYEAQ (reference sequence). The CDR3 is 13 amino acids. The chain's CDR3 is CASSLVQAGELFF. The CDR3 coding sequence is TGTGCTAGCAGCTTAGTACAGGCCGGGGAGCTGTTTTTT.

The chain recombines TRBV20-1 with TRBJ2-2, with D maybe TRBD2 (5 bases). Trimming took off 0 bases at V and 6 bases at J, with 14 bases between the two ends. The CDR3 covers 15 residues. Germline values: CDR1 DFQATT, CDR2 SNEGSKA (reference sequence). The CDR3 loop reads CSARDAGSVAGELFF. The CDR3, as DNA: TGCAGTGCTAGAGACGCGGGCTCGGTGGCCGGGGAGCTGTTTTTT.

This clonotype was found a few times. The chain employs TRBV7-8 and TRBJ2-1; the match to TRBD2 covers 8 bases. Germline V gene data show CDR1 as SGHVS and CDR2 as FQNEAQ. The CDR3 totals 16 residues. V gave up 0 bases and J gave up 9 bases; unmatched junction bases: 10. The CDR3 loop is CASSLAVSSGSVEQFF. The CDR3, as DNA: TGTGCCAGCAGCTTAGCAGTTTCGAGCGGGAGTGTTGAGCAGTTCTTC.

This clonotype has only a few counts. The chain carries TRBV11-2 and TRBJ2-5; a weak D match, TRBD2 (5 bases). Trimming pared 2 bases from V and 4 bases from J, leaving 14 bases between. The CDR3 runs 15 residues. Germline V gene lookup returns CDR1 SGHAT and CDR2 FQNNGV. The CDR3 spells CASSLNRAGGETQYF. Here the CDR3 DNA reads TGTGCCAGCAGCTTAAATAGGGCCGGAGGAGAGACCCAGTACTTC.

This clonotype was counted only a few times. The chain employs TRBV29-1 and TRBJ2-5; D perhaps matches TRBD1 (6 bases). From germline, CDR1 is SQVTM and CDR2 ANQGSEA. V dropped 7 bases and J dropped 5 bases, with 14 bases sitting between them. This CDR3 comprises 12 residues. The CDR3 loop reads CSANTGIETQYF. CDR3 nucleotide sequence: TGCAGCGCCAACACAGGGATCGAGACCCAGTACTTC.

This chain links TRBV5-1 with TRBJ1-1, with D perhaps TRBD1 (5 bases). This CDR3 is built from 15 residues. Germline CDR1 and CDR2: SGHRS and YFSETQ. Trimming shortened V by 0 bases and J by 4 bases, and 13 bases separated the two germline ends. In DNA form, the CDR3 reads TGCGCCAGCAGCTTGGGGGGTGCAGGGAGCACTGAAGCTTTCTTT. As protein: CASSLGGAGSTEAFF.

This clonotype was detected a few times. The chain combines TRBV10-2 with TRBJ1-6, with D possibly being TRBD1 (6 bases). This CDR3 is built from 12 residues. V was cut by 7 bases and J by 8 bases, with 9 bases left in between. Germline V CDR1 and CDR2: WSHSY, SAAADI. CDR3: CASTRGDSPLHF. CDR3 in DNA: TGCGCCAGCACTAGGGGGGATTCACCCCTCCACTTT.

This chain uses TRBV10-2 with TRBJ2-7; D may be TRBD1 or TRBD2 (7 bases each). The ends were cut back, 10 bases at V and 2 bases at J, with 21 bases in the middle. Per the germline V gene, CDR1 is WSHSY and CDR2 is SAAADI. This CDR3 contains 15 residues. The CDR3 loop reads CATRGGAGEAYEQYF. The CDR3 DNA sequence: TGCGCCACCAGGGGGGGGGCAGGGGAAGCCTACGAGCAGTACTTC.

The chain employs TRBV29-1 and TRBJ1-2, with TRBD1 identical over 8 bases. The V gene's germline CDR1 is SQVTM and CDR2 ANQGSEA. The CDR3 has 12 residues. The V segment lost 6 bases and the J segment 8 bases; nucleotides outside the gene matches: 8. CDR3 nucleotide sequence: TGCAGCGTGGCGTCCGCAGGGGGCGGCTACACCTTC. Residues: CSVASAGGGYTF.

This clonotype has just a few counts. The rearrangement uses TRBV29-1 and TRBJ1-1, with D perhaps matching TRBD1 (5 bases). CDR1 and CDR2 (germline): SQVTM, ANQGSEA. V lost 1 base and J 1 base, leaving 7 bases between the germline ends. This CDR3 has 13 residues. CDR3 in DNA: TGCAGCGTTGAAGGAGACAGGAACACTGAAGCTTTCTTT. It is translated as CSVEGDRNTEAFF. The entire variable domain, with the rest obtained from reference TRBV29-1 and TRBJ1-1, is as follows: SAVISQKPSRDICQRGTSLTIQCQVDSQVTMMFWYRQQPGQSLTLIATANQGSEATYESGFVIDKFPISRPNLTFSTLTVSNMSPEDSSIYLCSVEGDRNTEAFFGQGTRLTVV.

This clonotype has just a few counts. The genes are TRBV11-3 and TRBJ2-1; D is uncertain. The CDR3 contains 13 residues. Germline V gene data show CDR1 as SGHNT and CDR2 as YENEEA. The V end was cut by 5 bases, the J end by 9 bases, with 14 bases between. CDR3 region: CASSRSTGGEQFF. The CDR3 nucleotides are TGTGCCAGCAGCCGATCAACGGGCGGTGAGCAGTTCTTC.

This clonotype was recorded at least ten times. The V call is TRBV9, the J call TRBJ1-1; weak D call: TRBD1 (6 bases). Trimming shortened V by 3 bases and J by 5 bases, and 14 bases separated the two germline ends. The germline V gene encodes CDR1 SGDLS and CDR2 YYNGEE. The CDR3 has 14 residues. The CDR3 protein is CASSGPGVGTEAFF. The CDR3 DNA reads as TGTGCCAGCAGCGGACCAGGGGTAGGGACTGAAGCTTTCTTT.

V and J are TRBV20-1 and TRBJ1-2, with TRBD1 identical over 11 bases. V was clipped by 3 bases and J by 7 bases; unmatched bases: 4. The CDR3 consists of 13 residues. The germline gives CDR1 DFQATT, CDR2 SNEGSKA (reference sequence). The CDR3 protein is CSASRGTGGGYTF. In DNA form, the CDR3 reads TGCAGTGCTAGTCGGGGGACAGGGGGTGGCTACACCTTC.

This clonotype was observed a handful of times. V gene TRBV10-3 combines with J gene TRBJ1-2; a weak D match, TRBD1 (6 bases). With 10 bases removed from V and 0 bases from J, the gap between germline ends came to 21 bases. Per the germline V gene, CDR1 is ENHRY and CDR2 is SYGVKD. This CDR3 has 16 residues. In nucleotides, the CDR3 is TGTGCCACGTTTTCAGAGACAGGACGAACTAACTATGGCTACACCTTC. It encodes CATFSETGRTNYGYTF.

The chain employs TRBV5-5 and TRBJ2-7, with D unclear. Trimming stripped 0 bases from V and 6 bases from J, with 10 bases between. The CDR3 has 13 amino acids. From germline, CDR1 is SGHKS and CDR2 YYEKEE (reference sequence). CDR3: CASSLDGISEQYF. CDR3 nucleotides: TGTGCCAGCAGCTTGGACGGAATTAGCGAGCAGTACTTC.

The genes are TRBV7-9 and TRBJ2-5; D is uncertain. Trimming shortened V by 3 bases and J by 1 base, and 9 bases separated the two germline ends. The germline gives CDR1 SEHNR, CDR2 FQNEAQ (reference sequence). This CDR3 has 14 residues. For the CDR3, the DNA is TGTGCCAGCAGCTTTACTAACTTCCAAGAGACCCAGTACTTC. Protein product: CASSFTNFQETQYF.

This clonotype appeared a few times. The J gene is TRBJ1-2, the V gene TRBV5-1, with D tentatively TRBD1 (5 bases). The CDR3 is made up of 14 amino acids. The V gene's germline CDR1 is SGHRS and CDR2 YFSETQ. With 7 bases removed from V and 5 bases from J, the gap between germline ends came to 18 bases. The chain's CDR3 is CASGDSGTGYGYTF. In nucleotides, the CDR3 is TGCGCCAGCGGCGATTCGGGGACGGGATATGGCTACACCTTC.

This clonotype was seen a few times. The V and J genes are TRBV20-1 and TRBJ1-5; TRBD1 might be the D (5 bases). V was clipped by 4 bases and J by 1 base, with 11 bases between them. Looked up from germline, CDR1 is DFQATT and CDR2 is SNEGSKA (reference sequence). This CDR3 has 14 residues. The CDR3 spells CSAKLGLSNQPQHF. CDR3 DNA: TGCAGTGCTAAACTGGGACTGAGCAATCAGCCCCAGCATTTT.

This clonotype turned up a few times. The chain combines TRBV6-5 with TRBJ2-7; D is possibly TRBD2 (5 bases). The CDR3 extends over 16 amino acids. Trimming left V 4 bases short and J 3 bases short, with 19 bases between. Germline values: CDR1 MNHEY, CDR2 SVGAGI. CDR3 amino acids: CASSLAGGGKFYEQYF. The CDR3 DNA sequence: TGTGCCAGCAGTTTAGCAGGTGGAGGAAAATTCTACGAGCAGTACTTC.